This TCR beta chain came from a study of blood T cell repertoires in COVID-19. Study overall: Collection of acute and convalescent COVID-19 samples took place in the United States, Italy and Spain. The analysed material was cDNA or gDNA that came from T cells, B-cell-depleted T cells, or PBMCs.

This CDR3 has 11 residues. Germline assignment: CDR1 SGHAT and CDR2 FQNNGV. Trimming shortened V by 5 bases and J by 6 bases, and 6 bases separated the two germline ends. This clone was seen just once. In the authors' methods: Using reference gene primer amplification, nucleated cell counts were estimated. The method was immunoSEQ multiplex PCR; TCRdb's version includes in-frame clones alone and lacks a portion of them. D and trimming were read from the DNA, whereas the V and J calls and clone size are those reported in that table. The sample yields tens of thousands of clones, about nine tenths seen once.

The specimen sequenced was peripheral blood. The V call is TRBV11-2, the J call TRBJ2-3; D gene unclear. This clonotype was obtained from a human donor in a cohort sampled during active COVID-19. The CDR3 DNA follows: TGTGCCAGCAGCCTCCCGGATACGCAGTATTTT. Amino acids: CASSLPDTQYF.